This record looks at one T cell receptor beta chain sequence and its context. The germline V gene has CDR1 MDHEN and CDR2 SYDVKM. The CDR3 has 16 residues. V lost 2 bases, J lost 5 bases, and 10 bases stayed unmatched. This specimen comes from a study of blood T cell repertoires in COVID-19. About the study: Donors in the United States, Italy and Spain gave samples during acute or convalescent COVID-19. The cDNA or gDNA used as material had been derived from T cells, B-cell-depleted T cells, or PBMCs.

In the original analysis: The authors estimated nucleated cell counts from reference gene primer amplification. The repertoire was sequenced with immunoSEQ multiplex PCR; TCRdb's copy has only in-frame clones and lacks some. V and J calls and clone size follow that table, whereas D and trimming were derived from the DNA. The data hold about 120,000 clones, with around 88% observed a single time. Source material: peripheral blood. The clonotype originates from a human donor with acute or convalescent COVID-19. The donor label of this sample is uncertain. The chain recombines TRBV28 with TRBJ2-7, with TRBD2 matching over 9 bases. The CDR3 protein is CASSLHGLAGIHEQYF. The CDR3 DNA reads as TGTGCCAGCAGTTTACATGGGCTAGCGGGGATCCACGAGCAGTACTTC. Together with reference TRBV28 and TRBJ2-7, the CDR3 gives the full variable domain: DVKVTQSSRYLVKRTGEKVFLECVQDMDHENMFWYRQDPGLGLRLIYFSYDVKMKEKGDIPEGYSVSREKKERFSLILESASTNQTSMYLCASSLHGLAGIHEQYFGPGTRLTVT.